This TCR beta chain was identified in a study of graft-versus-host responses after intestinal transplantation. Findings of the study overall: An association linked early post-transplant HvG declines with peak circulating GvH clone levels. Subjects displaying graft-donor T cell macrochimerism possessed elevated graft-versus-host to host-versus-graft clonal ratios inside allografts. The recipient marrow held GvH clones, and some of them showed up first in ileum or blood.

A remark on this clone: Its antigen is unknown.

The germline CDR1 and CDR2 sequences are SNHLY and FYNNEI. V gave up 8 bases and J gave up 6 bases; unmatched junction bases: 6. The CDR3 has 13 residues. Only in-frame clones appear in the TCRdb table, and some are missing; sequencing was by immunoSEQ multiplex PCR. The data show some 46,000 clones, approximately 95% seen once. This sequence joins TRBV2 and TRBJ2-2, with 7 bases fitting TRBD1. The sample was PBMCs, taken more than 310 days after intestinal transplant. This TCR was recovered from a human patient who received an intestinal transplant, so some T cells may come from the graft donor. The CDR3 region is CASVTGVAGELFF. The CDR3 region has the DNA TGTGCCAGCGTAACAGGGGTCGCCGGGGAGCTGTTTTTT.